This TCR beta chain was captured in a study of CXCR3-negative and CXCR3-positive naive CD8 T cells. Note on this clonotype: The antigen remains unidentified.

The method, 5' RACE with UMI labels, was used to prepare the TRB cDNA libraries. TCRdb reanalyzed the 5' RACE reads, giving one entry per CDR3 protein sequence and no DNA. The listing contains about 58,000 distinct CDR3 sequences. Germline CDR1 is MNHEY and CDR2 is SMNVEV (reference sequence). CDR3 length: 16 residues. Study observations and caveats: Naive CXCR3-positive and CXCR3-negative cells shared TRBV-TRBJ usage; memory cells diverged.

The receptor's source is a human donor in good health. Some clones in this sample may be carry-over from other donors' samples. Sequencing was carried out using naive CXCR3- CD8+ T cells from blood. Regarding subset: CD45RO-CCR7+CD27+CD95- naive CD8+ T cells lacking CXCR3 (TNR3-). V is TRBV27 and J is TRBJ2-1; TCRdb reports TRBD1, a call that lacks DNA to check it against. The CDR3: CASSLSRYRVSNEQFF.